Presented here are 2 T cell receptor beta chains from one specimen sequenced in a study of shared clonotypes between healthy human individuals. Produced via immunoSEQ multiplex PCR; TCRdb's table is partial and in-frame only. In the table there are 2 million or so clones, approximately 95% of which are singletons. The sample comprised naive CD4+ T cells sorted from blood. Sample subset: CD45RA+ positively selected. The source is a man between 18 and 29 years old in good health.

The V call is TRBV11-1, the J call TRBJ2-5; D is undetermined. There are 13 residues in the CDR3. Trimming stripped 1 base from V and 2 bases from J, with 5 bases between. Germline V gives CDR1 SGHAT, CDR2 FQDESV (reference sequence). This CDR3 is CASSLGLQETQYF. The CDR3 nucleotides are TGTGCCAGCAGCTTAGGCCTTCAAGAGACCCAGTACTTC.

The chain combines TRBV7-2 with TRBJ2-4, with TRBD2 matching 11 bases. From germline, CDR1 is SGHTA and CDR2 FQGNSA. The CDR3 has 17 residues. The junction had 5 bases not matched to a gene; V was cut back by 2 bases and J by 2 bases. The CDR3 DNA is TGTGCCAGCAGCTTAAGTCCTAGCGGGAGGCCCAAAAACATTCAGTACTTC. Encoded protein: CASSLSPSGRPKNIQYF.